The 25 T cell receptor beta chains below come from one sample, sequenced in a study of T-cell memory formation after mild COVID-19. TCRdb used MiXCR to reprocess the 5' RACE reads, holding one entry per CDR3 protein. The sample holds approximately 150,000 distinct CDR3 sequences; about a fifth are singletons and the top ten take 2% to 2.5%. Material for sequencing was PBMCs or a T cell subset sorted from them (not recorded which). These receptors originate from an adult woman who had mild COVID-19 (a few samples of this study predate the infection). Cell type and time point are not known.

J is TRBJ2-5 and V is TRBV5-1, with D possibly being TRBD1 or TRBD2 (5 bases each). V dropped 3 bases and J dropped 1 base, with 7 bases sitting between them. This CDR3 comprises 13 residues. Germline CDR1 SGHRS, CDR2 YFSETQ. The CDR3 is CASSSGTQETQYF. The DNA of the CDR3 is TGCGCCAGCAGCTCGGGGACCCAAGAGACCCAGTACTTC.

The chain recombines TRBV7-2 with TRBJ2-7; 9 bases are a match to TRBD1. Germline trimming cut 3 bases from V and 6 bases from J; bases unmatched to any gene: 6. CDR1 is SGHTA and CDR2 is FQGNSA in the germline V gene. CDR3 length: 14 residues. The CDR3 DNA reads TGTGCCAGCAGCTTGGACAGGGGCGTTGGCGAGCAGTACTTC. Protein sequence: CASSLDRGVGEQYF.

This clonotype was seen a few times. The V gene is TRBV12-3 or TRBV12-4, the J gene TRBJ2-3, with 7 bases identical to TRBD1. The CDR3 is 13 residues long. Trimming at V came to 6 bases and at J to 4 bases, leaving 4 bases not matched to a gene. The CDR3 DNA reads TGTGCCAGCAGACCAACAGGGGCAGATACGCAGTATTTT. Its translation is CASRPTGADTQYF.

The chain is built from TRBV19 and TRBJ1-3; D is uncertain. The CDR3 loop spans 14 amino acids. Trimming stripped 7 bases from V and 2 bases from J, with 12 bases between. CDR1 LNHDA and CDR2 SQIVND come from the germline V gene (reference sequence). CDR3: CASKLGYTGNTIYF. In DNA, the CDR3 is TGTGCCAGTAAGCTGGGATACACTGGAAACACCATATATTTT. Using reference TRBV19 and TRBJ1-3 for the parts outside the CDR3, the full variable domain is DGGITQSPKYLFRKEGQNVTLSCEQNLNHDAMYWYRQDPGQGLRLIYYSQIVNDFQKGDIAEGYSVSREKKESFPLTVTSAQKNPTAFYLCASKLGYTGNTIYFGEGSWLTVV.

The gene calls are TRBV7-2 and TRBJ2-7; TRBD1 matches 7 bases. Germline lookup yields CDR1 SGHTA and CDR2 FQGNSA. V lost 6 bases and J lost 1; bases outside the gene matches: 6. CDR3 length equals 14 residues. CDR3 residues: CASRGDSRSYEQYF. The DNA for the CDR3 is TGTGCCAGCAGGGGGGACAGCAGATCCTACGAGCAGTACTTC.

This clonotype was counted only a few times. V usage is TRBV5-1 and J usage is TRBJ2-7; D is possibly TRBD2 (7 bases). CDR3 length: 13 amino acids. Germline CDR1 reads SGHRS; CDR2 reads YFSETQ. Trimming took 4 bases from V and 4 from J, leaving 12 bases between them. CDR3 nucleotides: TGCGCCAGCAGCACACAGGGAGGGTACGAGCAGTACTTC. Its protein product is CASSTQGGYEQYF.

The V and J genes are TRBV2 and TRBJ1-2; a possible D gene is TRBD1 (6 bases). Trimming removed 4 bases from V and 8 bases from J, with 17 bases in between. From germline, CDR1 is SNHLY and CDR2 FYNNEI. The CDR3 is 14 amino acids. The CDR3 loop reads CASSALQGSLGYTF. The CDR3 DNA reads as TGTGCCAGCAGTGCCTTACAGGGTTCATTAGGCTACACCTTC.

There are a few counts of this clonotype. The chain has TRBV20-1 and TRBJ2-7; no firm D call. Trimming pared 1 base from V and 3 bases from J, leaving 10 bases between. Germline CDR1 DFQATT, CDR2 SNEGSKA (reference sequence). This CDR3 contains 13 residues. CDR3 bases: TGCAGTGCTAGAGTGCCTCTTAGCTACGAGCAGTACTTC. This encodes CSARVPLSYEQYF.

In this sample, this clonotype turned up a few times. The CDR3 sequence is CASSASPSGSSYEQYF. CDR3 in DNA: TGTGCCAGCAGTGCAAGCCCCAGCGGAAGTTCCTACGAGCAGTACTTC. The chain has TRBV12-3 or TRBV12-4 and TRBJ2-7, with a weak D call TRBD2 (5 bases). The CDR3 runs 16 residues. Trimming cost V 5 bases and J 1 base, with 18 bases left between them.

This chain joins TRBV7-8 and TRBJ2-7, with TRBD1 matching 10 bases. The CDR3 is made up of 15 amino acids. The junction had 6 bases not matched to a gene; V was cut back by 5 bases and J by 2 bases. Germline-derived CDR1 and CDR2 are SGHVS and FQNEAQ. CDR3 sequence: CASSLGGTGAYEQYF. CDR3 nucleotides: TGTGCCAGCAGCCTAGGCGGGACAGGGGCCTACGAGCAGTACTTC.

The chain joins TRBV10-3 to TRBJ1-5, with a possible D match to TRBD1 (5 bases). Germline V gene lookup returns CDR1 ENHRY and CDR2 SYGVKD. There are 13 residues in the CDR3. V lost 10 bases to trimming and J lost 3 bases, with 13 bases between them. The CDR3 DNA reads TGTGCCACCCACCGGGACTACAATCAGCCCCAGCATTTT. This gives the protein CATHRDYNQPQHF.

The table lists this clonotype with a few counts. The rearrangement joins TRBV12-3 or TRBV12-4 to TRBJ2-1; TRBD2 matches 12 bases. This CDR3 has 18 residues. Germline trimming cut 5 bases from V and 0 bases from J; bases unmatched to any gene: 8. For the CDR3, the DNA is TGTGCCAGCAGTCCCTCACTAGCGGGAGGACTCTCCTACAATGAGCAGTTCTTC. This codes for CASSPSLAGGLSYNEQFF.

V and J are TRBV6-1 and TRBJ2-5; 8 positions agree with TRBD1. This CDR3 comprises 14 residues. The V segment lost 3 bases and the J segment 4 bases; nucleotides outside the gene matches: 4. Germline loops: CDR1 MNHNS, CDR2 SASEGT. CDR3 in DNA: TGTGCCAGCAGTGACAGGGGGCGCCGAGAGACCCAGTACTTC. Translated, it gives CASSDRGRRETQYF.

The chain has TRBV5-1 and TRBJ1-1; maybe TRBD1 (6 bases). Germline-derived CDR1 and CDR2 are SGHRS and YFSETQ. The CDR3 extends over 16 amino acids. The germline V and J ends were trimmed by 2 bases and 4 bases, with 18 bases remaining between them. CDR3 in amino acids: CASSLNTGFTGTEAFF. The CDR3 bases are TGCGCCAGCAGCTTAAACACAGGGTTTACGGGCACTGAAGCTTTCTTT.

The rearrangement joins TRBV5-1 to TRBJ2-5, with D possibly TRBD2 on 5 matching bases. This CDR3 is built from 13 residues. Trimming left V 6 bases short and J 2 bases short, with 11 bases between. Per germline, CDR1 SGHRS and CDR2 YFSETQ. DNA of the CDR3: TGCGCCAGCACCCCCCGGGGACAAGAGACCCAGTACTTC. As protein: CASTPRGQETQYF.

In this sample, this clonotype turned up a few times. The chain carries TRBV27 and TRBJ2-5; 9 bases agree with TRBD1. The CDR3 covers 16 residues. Trimming took 8 bases from V and 4 from J; bases not matched to a gene: 14. Germline V lookup: CDR1 MNHEY, CDR2 SMNVEV (reference sequence). The CDR3 loop is CASRVSGGQGPETQYF. DNA for the CDR3: TGTGCCAGCCGGGTTTCAGGGGGACAGGGCCCAGAGACCCAGTACTTC.

This clonotype has only a few counts. The genes are TRBV24-1 and TRBJ2-7, with a tentative D call TRBD2 (5 bases). The germline gives CDR1 KGHDR, CDR2 SFDVKD. CDR3 length: 13 residues. Trimming took off 3 bases at V and 3 bases at J, with 8 bases between the two ends. The CDR3 sequence: CATSDVGDYEQYF. CDR3 in DNA: TGTGCCACCAGTGATGTGGGAGACTACGAGCAGTACTTC.

The rearrangement uses TRBV20-1 and TRBJ2-7, with D possibly being TRBD2 (6 bases). From germline, CDR1 is DFQATT and CDR2 SNEGSKA (reference sequence). The CDR3 is 13 amino acids. Trimming took 6 bases from V and 2 from J, leaving 14 bases between them. CDR3 sequence (DNA): TGCAGTGCCGGTAGCGGTCCAACCTACGAGCAGTACTTC. Translation: CSAGSGPTYEQYF.

The gene calls are TRBV6-1 and TRBJ1-5; D might be TRBD1 (6 bases). Trimming removed 6 bases from V and 9 bases from J, with 12 bases in between. CDR1 and CDR2 (germline): MNHNS, SASEGT. This CDR3 contains 12 residues. The CDR3 nucleotides are TGTGCCAGCAGAACAGGACAGCGGCCCCAGCATTTT. This translates into CASRTGQRPQHF.

This chain connects TRBV7-2 to TRBJ1-3; D is ambiguous. Per the germline V gene, CDR1 is SGHTA and CDR2 is FQGNSA. This CDR3 has 14 residues. V lost 3 bases and J lost 4, with 10 bases in between. The DNA for the CDR3 is TGTGCCAGCAGCTTTTGGAACTCCGGAAACACCATATATTTT. It translates to CASSFWNSGNTIYF.

This clonotype showed up just a few times. The rearrangement links TRBV24-1 to TRBJ2-1, with 7 bases lining up with TRBD1. The CDR3 is 15 amino acids. From germline, CDR1 is KGHDR and CDR2 SFDVKD. The V and J ends lost 6 bases and 1 base, in that order; junction bases with no gene match: 5. CDR3: CATSKSGQSYNEQFF. CDR3 sequence (DNA): TGTGCCACCAGTAAATCGGGACAGTCCTACAATGAGCAGTTCTTC.

Details on this clonotype: Sequence at one end of the junction differs from germline and may be a read error. This chain links TRBV6-5 with TRBJ2-1; 12 bases map to TRBD2. The germline V gene encodes CDR1 MNHEY and CDR2 SVGAGI. CDR3 length: 13 amino acids. CDR3 DNA: TGTGCCAGCAGATACGAGGCTAGCGGGAGGGTGGTCTTC. Its protein is CASRYEASGRVVF.

The chain employs TRBV2 and TRBJ1-1; D is unclear. With 7 bases removed from V and 2 bases from J, the gap between germline ends came to 17 bases. CDR3 length: 15 residues. Germline V lookup: CDR1 SNHLY, CDR2 FYNNEI. The CDR3 loop is CASNTQVVANTEAFF. As DNA, the CDR3 is TGTGCCAGCAACACTCAAGTGGTGGCTAACACTGAAGCTTTCTTT.

This clonotype was seen a few times. This chain uses TRBV7-2 with TRBJ2-3; D is unclear. Germline V gene sequence: CDR1 SGHTA, CDR2 FQGNSA. The length of the CDR3 is 16 residues. The V gene lost 5 bases and the J gene lost 4 bases, with 19 bases spanning the gap. CDR3 amino acids: CASSRPGPLAADTQYF. CDR3 nucleotides: TGTGCCAGCAGCCGGCCCGGGCCCCTCGCCGCAGATACGCAGTATTTT.

V gene TRBV12-3 or TRBV12-4 combines with J gene TRBJ1-1; D gene uncertain. This CDR3 contains 14 residues. The V gene lost 6 bases and the J gene lost 5 bases, with 16 bases spanning the gap. The CDR3 sequence: CASSPARRGTEAFF. In DNA, the CDR3 is TGTGCCAGCAGCCCGGCCAGAAGAGGGACTGAAGCTTTCTTT.